This T cell receptor beta chain came from a study of shared clonotypes between healthy human individuals. The V gene lost 2 bases and the J gene lost 8 bases, with 17 bases spanning the gap. The CDR3 is made up of 15 amino acids. Germline V gene lookup returns CDR1 SGHRS and CDR2 YFSETQ. The data were produced by immunoSEQ multiplex PCR, yet TCRdb's version contains in-frame clones alone and is incomplete. In the table there are some 2,400,000 clones, around 95% of which are singletons. V gene TRBV5-1 combines with J gene TRBJ2-1, with D perhaps given as TRBD1 or TRBD2 (6 bases each). This sequence was found in a man younger than 35 in good health. What was sequenced was naive CD4+ T cells sorted from blood. Subset given: CD45RA+ positively selected. The CDR3 bases are TGCGCCAGCAGCTTCTTTAGCGGACAGAGCGATGAGCAGTTCTTC. Encoded protein: CASSFFSGQSDEQFF.